The sequence of this T cell receptor beta chain was determined in a study of CD8 T cells in Susac syndrome. TCR beta sequencing covered blood CD8+ and CD4+ T cells. TEMRA cells were FACS-enriched, unlike CD8+ and CD4+ T cells, which were negatively isolated. There are 13 residues in the CDR3. Germline CDR1 reads DFQATT; CDR2 reads SNEGSKA (reference sequence). The V end was cut by 4 bases, the J end by 0 bases, with 7 bases between. Random hexamers were used to reverse transcribe an amount of about 0.45 to 1 ug RNA. Multiplex immunoSEQ PCR targeted 54 Vbeta and 13 Jbeta TCR beta segments. TCRdb called the immunoSEQ multiplex PCR reads again in MiXCR, with one record for every CDR3 protein. The sample comprises more than 200,000 distinct CDR3 sequences, roughly 93% of which are singletons, and 0.06% to 0.08% rests with the top ten.

This sequence joins TRBV20-1 and TRBJ2-1; possibly TRBD2 for D (5 bases). The specimen was CD4+ T cells from PBMCs. The sequence derives from a human donor with multiple sclerosis. The chain's CDR3 is CSATTSSYNEQFF. The DNA for the CDR3 is TGCAGTGCTACTACTAGCTCCTACAATGAGCAGTTCTTC.